The entry below describes one TCR beta chain. This record comes from a study of blood T cell repertoires in COVID-19. Study context: The samples span acute and convalescent COVID-19 from the United States, Italy and Spain. Sample material is recorded as cDNA or gDNA derived from T cells, B-cell-depleted T cells, or PBMCs.

The germline CDR1 and CDR2 sequences are MNHEY and SMNVEV (reference sequence). CDR3 length equals 13 residues. The V gene lost 4 bases and the J gene lost 3 bases, with 8 bases spanning the gap. In the original analysis: Amplification with reference gene primers provided the estimates of nucleated cell counts. Measured with immunoSEQ multiplex PCR; TCRdb has only the in-frame clones, and not every one. That table gives V, J and clone size, and the DNA gave D and trimming. Counted here are 55,000 to 70,000 clones, roughly 86% occurring once; the ten biggest clones make up roughly a fifth. The sequencing sample was made of peripheral blood. This rearrangement joins TRBV27 to TRBJ2-3, with D unresolved. The TCR sequence derives from a woman between 45 and 65 years old with active or convalescent COVID-19. As DNA, the CDR3 is TGTGCCAGCAGTTCATCCAGGACAGATACGCAGTATTTT. Translated: CASSSSRTDTQYF.